These 20 T cell receptor beta chains share one sample of origin, sequenced in a study of low-dose radiotherapy and immunotherapy resistance in tumors. Specified time point: before trial treatment. Covering alpha and beta chains, TRAV- and TRBV-specific primers were used for the first-strand cDNA. PCR amplification of the TCRs was performed with Phusion for 20 PCR cycles, and it relied on a constant-region primer together with a V-primer adapter. TCRdb re-derived calls from the reads in MiXCR, one entry per CDR3 protein. The table lists about 64,000 distinct CDR3 sequences, more than 20% of them singletons. This material consisted of PBMCs, taken before treatment. All receptors derive from a male donor with rectosigmoid adenocarcinoma.

This clonotype showed up many times. The chain links TRBV28 to TRBJ2-5, with D tentatively TRBD2 (6 bases). CDR3 size: 17 residues. Between the trimmed V and J ends, which lost 4 bases and 6 bases, there was a span of 24 bases. Looked up from germline, CDR1 is MDHEN and CDR2 is SYDVKM. The DNA of the CDR3 is TGTGCCAGCAGTTCCCCGGCCATGGCGGGGAAAGGGAAGACCCAGTACTTC. Translation gives CASSSPAMAGKGKTQYF.

This clonotype was recorded at least ten times. V usage is TRBV2 and J usage is TRBJ1-1; D might be TRBD1 (6 bases). Germline V lookup: CDR1 SNHLY, CDR2 FYNNEI. Trimming removed 3 bases at V and 4 bases at J, with 12 bases between. The CDR3 has 14 amino acids. The CDR3, as DNA: TGTGCCAGCAGTGACGGCAGGGGCGGCACTGAAGCTTTCTTT. Translated: CASSDGRGGTEAFF.

A remark on this clonotype: It differs at one base from a far larger clone, so likely a read error. V usage is TRBV28 and J usage is TRBJ1-3, with D possibly TRBD1 on 5 matching bases. The CDR3 runs to 16 residues. Per the germline V gene, CDR1 is MDHEN and CDR2 is SYDVKM. V lost 4 bases, J lost 0 bases, and 13 bases lay in between. CDR3 DNA sequence: TGTGCCAGCAGTTGGGGACTCATTAGCTCTGGAAACACCATATATTTT. Translating it yields CASSWGLISSGNTIYF.

This clonotype has a handful of counts. The chain recombines TRBV10-2 with TRBJ2-2; 8 nucleotides match TRBD2. The J segment lost 0 bases and the V segment lost 7 bases, leaving 4 bases of the junction unmatched. This CDR3 spans 15 amino acids. From germline, CDR1 is WSHSY and CDR2 SAAADI. This CDR3 reads CASKERGPNTGELFF. The CDR3 bases are TGCGCCAGCAAGGAGCGGGGGCCGAACACCGGGGAGCTGTTTTTT.

At least ten counts were recorded for this clonotype. The V gene is TRBV20-1, the J gene TRBJ2-1, with D possibly matching TRBD2 (5 bases). The V and J ends lost 3 bases and 9 bases respectively, with 15 bases between them. CDR3 size: 13 residues. The V gene's germline CDR1 is DFQATT and CDR2 SNEGSKA (reference sequence). CDR3 sequence: CSASGNRYSEQFF. In DNA, the CDR3 is TGCAGTGCTAGCGGGAACCGTTATAGTGAGCAGTTCTTC.

Points on this clonotype: This sequence is one base from a far larger clone and is likely a read error. This chain joins TRBV11-2 and TRBJ2-1, with TRBD2 matching over 8 bases. The CDR3 contains 15 residues. CDR1 and CDR2 from the germline V gene are SGHAT and FQNNGV. V lost 6 bases to trimming and J lost 3 bases; unmatched junction nucleotides: 7. The CDR3 nucleotides are TGTGCCAGCAGGCCAGGGACTAGGGGCTACAATGAGCAGTTCTTC. It yields the protein CASRPGTRGYNEQFF. The full variable domain, with the rest looked up from reference TRBV11-2 and TRBJ2-1, is EAGVAQSPRYKIIEKRQSVAFWCNPISGHATLYWYQQILGQGPKLLIQFQNNGVVDDSQLPKDRFSAERLKGVDSTLKIQPAKLEDSAVYLCASRPGTRGYNEQFFGPGTRLTVL.

Many counts were recorded for this clonotype. The chain links TRBV15 to TRBJ1-5, with a possible D match to TRBD1 (5 bases). This CDR3 contains 15 residues. CDR1 is LNHNV and CDR2 is YYDKDF in the germline V gene (reference sequence). V lost 0 bases, J lost 6 bases, and 12 bases lay in between. CDR3 region: CATSRDRGVSQPQHF. The DNA of the CDR3 is TGTGCCACCAGCAGAGATCGAGGGGTCAGTCAGCCCCAGCATTTT.

In this sample, this clonotype turned up many times. The genes are TRBV29-1 and TRBJ1-5, with 9 bases matching TRBD1. The CDR3 spans 13 residues. J lost 6 bases, V lost 6 bases, and 6 bases had no gene match. The germline CDR1 and CDR2 sequences are SQVTM and ANQGSEA. Here the CDR3 reads CSVAQGAFQPQHF. CDR3 DNA sequence: TGCAGCGTGGCACAGGGGGCGTTTCAGCCCCAGCATTTT.

Many counts were recorded for this clonotype. The chain combines TRBV7-9 with TRBJ2-7, with 9 bases identical to TRBD1. This CDR3 contains 15 residues. Per the germline V gene, CDR1 is SEHNR and CDR2 is FQNEAQ (reference sequence). V dropped 5 bases and J dropped 0; count of bases not matched to a gene: 5. CDR3 loop: CASSPGTGNSYEQYF. CDR3 coding DNA: TGTGCCAGCAGCCCCGGGACAGGGAACTCCTACGAGCAGTACTTC.

In this sample, this clonotype turned up many times. The chain combines TRBV28 with TRBJ2-1, with D uncertain. This CDR3 is built from 15 residues. Germline loops: CDR1 MDHEN, CDR2 SYDVKM. V gave up 2 bases and J gave up 0 bases, with 8 bases separating them. CDR3 residues: CASSLGFSSYNEQFF. CDR3 sequence (DNA): TGTGCCAGCAGTTTAGGGTTTAGCTCCTACAATGAGCAGTTCTTC.

This clonotype was picked up many times. The genes are TRBV7-2 and TRBJ2-5; 7 positions agree with TRBD2. This CDR3 region has 15 residues. Looked up from germline, CDR1 is SGHTA and CDR2 is FQGNSA. V shed 5 bases and J 2 bases; nucleotides not matched to a gene: 8. The CDR3 protein is CASSHPTGGQETQYF. In DNA form, the CDR3 reads TGTGCCAGCAGCCACCCGACGGGGGGACAAGAGACCCAGTACTTC.

About this clonotype itself: The junction differs from germline at one of its ends, possibly a read error. V usage is TRBV28 and J usage is TRBJ2-5; TRBD2 might be the D (6 bases). In germline, CDR1 is MDHEN, CDR2 SYDVKM. There are 14 residues in the CDR3. The CDR3 coding sequence is TGTGCCAGCAGTTCGTCCGGGAGAGGGGAGACCCATTACTTC. It encodes CASSSSGRGETHYF.

This clonotype came up many times. The chain carries TRBV18 and TRBJ1-1; 7 nucleotides agree with TRBD1. Germline V gene data show CDR1 as KGHSH and CDR2 as LQKENI. CDR3 length: 13 residues. V lost 4 bases and J lost 10; bases outside the gene matches: 9. For the CDR3, the DNA is TGTGCCAGCTCACTGACAGGGACCCCTGGAGCTTTCTTT. Protein sequence: CASSLTGTPGAFF.

At least ten counts were recorded for this clonotype. This rearrangement joins TRBV28 to TRBJ1-3, with D hard to call. The V end was cut by 2 bases, the J end by 4 bases, with 6 bases between. Germline CDR1 MDHEN, CDR2 SYDVKM. CDR3 size: 13 residues. The CDR3 DNA reads as TGTGCCAGCAGTTTAAACGGGGGAAACACCATATATTTT. Residues: CASSLNGGNTIYF.

This clonotype has at least ten counts. V and J are TRBV5-5 and TRBJ1-1; 7 bases match TRBD1. The CDR3 has 12 amino acids. J gave up 14 bases and V 2 bases, and 9 bases lay outside the gene matches. Germline-derived CDR1 and CDR2 are SGHKS and YYEKEE (reference sequence). The CDR3 loop is CASSFMPGQLFF. The CDR3 bases are TGTGCCAGCAGCTTCATGCCGGGACAGCTCTTCTTT. Complete variable domain (other parts from reference TRBV5-5 and TRBJ1-1): DAGVTQSPTHLIKTRGQQVTLRCSPISGHKSVSWYQQVLGQGPQFIFQYYEKEERGRGNFPDRFSARQFPNYSSELNVNALLLGDSALYLCASSFMPGQLFFGQGTRLTVV.

In its sample, this clonotype was seen many times. The chain combines TRBV28 with TRBJ2-7, with 8 bases matching TRBD2. J lost 3 bases, V lost 4 bases, and 17 bases had no gene match. Looked up from germline, CDR1 is MDHEN and CDR2 is SYDVKM. The CDR3 contains 18 residues. The CDR3 sequence is CASSSLRRDRGGNYEQYF. DNA of the CDR3: TGTGCCAGCAGTTCACTAAGAAGAGACCGGGGGGGAAACTACGAGCAGTACTTC.

In its sample, this clonotype was seen many times. The chain uses TRBV29-1 and TRBJ1-1; 8 bases align to TRBD1. The ends lost 6 bases at V and 5 bases at J; junction bases unmatched: 11. From germline, CDR1 is SQVTM and CDR2 ANQGSEA. The length of the CDR3 is 14 residues. CDR3 in DNA: TGCAGCGTCCGGGCAGGGGGCGTCGGAACTGAAGCTTTCTTT. Translation gives CSVRAGGVGTEAFF. Complete variable domain (other parts from reference TRBV29-1 and TRBJ1-1): SAVISQKPSRDICQRGTSLTIQCQVDSQVTMMFWYRQQPGQSLTLIATANQGSEATYESGFVIDKFPISRPNLTFSTLTVSNMSPEDSSIYLCSVRAGGVGTEAFFGQGTRLTVV.

The V and J genes are TRBV18 and TRBJ2-5; D gene unclear. There are 13 residues in the CDR3. Germline CDR1 and CDR2: KGHSH and LQKENI. V was clipped by 6 bases and J by 1 base, with 9 bases between them. The CDR3 region is CASSQNRQETQYF. As DNA, the CDR3 is TGTGCCAGCTCCCAAAACCGCCAAGAGACCCAGTACTTC.

The chain has TRBV29-1 and TRBJ2-3; 10 bases are shared with TRBD2. Germline values: CDR1 SQVTM, CDR2 ANQGSEA. This CDR3 is 14 amino acids long. Trimming took 7 bases from V and 1 from J; bases not matched to a gene: 5. The DNA for the CDR3 is TGCAGCGCTGCCGGGACTAGCGGCACAGATACGCAGTATTTT. This sequence encodes CSAAGTSGTDTQYF.

This clonotype was found many times. This rearrangement joins TRBV10-3 to TRBJ2-7; the D gene is possibly TRBD1 (6 bases). Trimming took off 4 bases at V and 2 bases at J, with 18 bases between the two ends. Germline V gene data show CDR1 as ENHRY and CDR2 as SYGVKD. This CDR3 is built from 16 residues. CDR3 sequence: CAISGGQSQMTYEQYF. As DNA, the CDR3 is TGTGCCATCAGTGGAGGACAGTCACAAATGACCTACGAGCAGTACTTC.